The clone carrying this TCR beta chain was observed once. The antigen remains undetermined. This record comes from a study of T cell responses to AZD1222 COVID-19 vaccine. Study-level findings and limits: Spike-specific TCR breadth and depth both grew after two AZD1222 doses. Per reports, nearly half of all spike-specific TCRs target regions that are unmutated in variants. Recipients of AZD1222 seropositive at baseline numbered only 5 or 6.

This table comes from immunoSEQ multiplex PCR, and its TCRdb copy is limited to in-frame clones, with some not included. Of approximately 120,000 clones in the sample, 75% to 90% were seen once. Sequences were derived from peripheral blood, sampled 28 days after the second AZD1222 dose. This TCR was recovered from an adult who received the AZD1222 COVID-19 vaccine.

This CDR3 is CASSLGLTSSGNTIYF. In DNA form, the CDR3 reads TGTGCCAGCAGTTTGGGACTTACCAGCTCTGGAAACACCATATATTTT. The V call is TRBV6-5, the J call TRBJ1-3; possible D gene TRBD1, 5 bases. Trimming removed 4 bases at V and 0 bases at J, with 13 bases between. Germline loops: CDR1 MNHEY, CDR2 SVGAGI. The CDR3 has 16 residues.